Shown below are 18 T cell receptor beta chains from a single sample sequenced in a study of vaccination effects on CD4 cells after COVID-19. Pools of viral peptides were used by the ViraFEST assay to expand antigen-specific CD4+ T cells ahead of sequencing. CD4+ T cell isolation took place after about 11 days of culture. The person's infection with SARS-CoV-2, confirmed by PCR, took place between March and December 2020. Vaccination of participants consisted of two doses of either the BNT162b2 or mRNA-1273 vaccine. These receptors' targets are unknown. Sequenced by immunoSEQ multiplex PCR; TCRdb stores in-frame clones only, minus some. The table lists 15,000 to 20,000 clones, over 60% of them singletons. This specimen consisted of CD4+ T cells from PBMCs cultured with SARS-CoV-2 spike peptides, obtained after COVID-19 vaccination. These receptors all come from a human donor who had a prior SARS-CoV-2 infection.

V usage is TRBV5-6 and J usage is TRBJ2-7; 9 bases map to TRBD2. V trimming: 5 bases; J trimming: 7 bases; junction bases outside the gene matches: 13. This CDR3 comprises 15 residues. The germline CDR1 and CDR2 sequences are SGHDT and YYEEEE. CDR3 in amino acids: CASSSDPVAGVEQYF. CDR3 nucleotides: TGTGCCAGCAGTTCGGACCCAGTAGCGGGAGTTGAGCAGTACTTC.

The CDR3 DNA sequence: TGTGCCAGCAGCTTTACAGGGGGCAGCTACACCTTC. Translation: CASSFTGGSYTF. The rearrangement links TRBV5-6 to TRBJ1-2, with 9 bases that match TRBD1. The CDR3 runs to 12 residues. Germline CDR1 SGHDT, CDR2 YYEEEE. The V gene end was trimmed by 2 bases and the J gene end by 9 bases; junction bases not matched to a gene: 2.

The chain joins TRBV6-5 to TRBJ2-5; D may be TRBD1 or TRBD2 (5 bases each). Trimming cost V 0 bases and J 5 bases, with 16 bases left between them. The CDR3 is 16 amino acids. The germline V gene encodes CDR1 MNHEY and CDR2 SVGAGI. CDR3 amino acids: CASSYSPGPGGETQYF. In DNA form, the CDR3 reads TGTGCCAGCAGTTACTCCCCGGGGCCTGGCGGGGAGACCCAGTACTTC.

A few counts support this clone. The chain has TRBV5-1 and TRBJ2-1; a weak D match, TRBD2 (5 bases). V was shortened by 4 bases and J by 0 bases, with 17 bases between the two germline ends. Germline CDR1 is SGHRS and CDR2 is YFSETQ. CDR3 length: 17 amino acids. The CDR3 loop is CASSPLSSGYSYNEQFF. As DNA, the CDR3 is TGCGCCAGCAGCCCCCTCTCCAGCGGATACTCCTACAATGAGCAGTTCTTC.

This clone was seen only a few times. The chain couples TRBV5-6 to TRBJ2-3; unclear D gene. Trimming stripped 1 base from V and 2 bases from J, with 5 bases between. This CDR3 has 13 amino acids. The V gene's germline CDR1 is SGHDT and CDR2 YYEEEE. The CDR3 loop reads CASSLTHTDTQYF. The CDR3 nucleotides are TGTGCCAGCAGCTTGACCCACACAGATACGCAGTATTTT. Together with reference TRBV5-6 and TRBJ2-3, the CDR3 gives the full variable domain: DAGVTQSPTHLIKTRGQQVTLRCSPKSGHDTVSWYQQALGQGPQFIFQYYEEEERQRGNFPDRFSGHQFPNYSSELNVNALLLGDSALYLCASSLTHTDTQYFGPGTRLTVL.

This clone came up a few times. The chain uses TRBV5-1 and TRBJ1-6, with D perhaps TRBD1 (5 bases). This CDR3 is built from 16 residues. V was trimmed by 6 bases and J by 6 bases, leaving 19 bases between them. Germline V gene lookup returns CDR1 SGHRS and CDR2 YFSETQ. The CDR3 coding sequence is TGCGCCAGCAACCCGGACGCGAGGGGCCCTAATTCACCCCTCCACTTT. It encodes CASNPDARGPNSPLHF.

The gene calls are TRBV10-3 and TRBJ1-3, with D maybe TRBD1 (6 bases). CDR1 ENHRY and CDR2 SYGVKD come from the germline V gene. The V end lost 6 bases, the J end lost 4 bases, and 10 bases lay between the germline ends. The CDR3 extends over 13 amino acids. CDR3 nucleotide sequence: TGTGCCATCAGAGAGGGGGGAGGAAACACCATATATTTT. It encodes CAIREGGGNTIYF.

The chain is built from TRBV3-1 (or the pseudogene TRBV3-2) and TRBJ1-2, with TRBD1 as a possible D gene (6 bases). V dropped 2 bases and J dropped 6 bases, with 7 bases sitting between them. This CDR3 is built from 12 residues. Germline V lookup: CDR1 LGHDT, CDR2 YNNKEL (reference sequence). CDR3 region: CASSQRGDGYTF. The CDR3 region has the DNA TGTGCCAGCAGCCAAAGGGGGGATGGCTACACCTTC.

The CDR3 DNA is TGTGCCAGCAGCTTAGAGAGCTTCGGGGGCTATGGCTACACCTTC. Its translation: CASSLESFGGYGYTF. The chain employs TRBV7-2 and TRBJ1-2; possible D gene TRBD1, 5 bases. Trimming removed 1 base from V and 4 bases from J, with 13 bases in between. CDR3 size: 15 residues. The germline V gene has CDR1 SGHTA and CDR2 FQGNSA.

The genes are TRBV7-2 and TRBJ1-1; D gene uncertain. Per germline, CDR1 SGHTA and CDR2 FQGNSA. V dropped 1 base and J dropped 2 bases, with 5 bases sitting between them. CDR3 size: 13 residues. The CDR3 nucleotides are TGTGCCAGCAGCTTAGACAGAAACACTGAAGCTTTCTTT. Residues: CASSLDRNTEAFF. The complete variable domain, with remaining parts taken from reference TRBV7-2 and TRBJ1-1, reads GAGVSQSPSNKVTEKGKDVELRCDPISGHTALYWYRQSLGQGLEFLIYFQGNSAPDKSGLPSDRFSAERTGGSVSTLTIQRTQQEDSAVYLCASSLDRNTEAFFGQGTRLTVV.

This clone came up once. The chain links TRBV6-5 to TRBJ1-4; no clear D gene. V lost 7 bases, J lost 0 bases, and 9 bases lay in between. The CDR3 consists of 14 residues. Germline values: CDR1 MNHEY, CDR2 SVGAGI. The CDR3 sequence: CASTSLATNEKLFF. The CDR3 DNA reads TGTGCCAGCACCTCACTCGCAACTAATGAAAAACTGTTTTTT.

The CDR3 bases are TGTGCCAGCAGCCAACGGACTAGCGGGGGAGATACGCAGTATTTT. This translates into CASSQRTSGGDTQYF. The V gene is TRBV3-1 (or the pseudogene TRBV3-2), the J gene TRBJ2-3; 13 positions match TRBD2. After removal of 2 bases from V and 5 bases from J, the junction contained 1 base not matched to a gene. The V gene's germline CDR1 is LGHDT and CDR2 YNNKEL (reference sequence). The CDR3 totals 15 residues.

The CDR3 here is CASSYNQETQYF. The CDR3 DNA sequence: TGTGCCAGCAGTTATAACCAAGAGACCCAGTACTTC. The rearrangement uses TRBV6-2 or TRBV6-3 and TRBJ2-5, with no clear D. CDR1 MNHEY and CDR2 SVGEGT come from the germline V gene. V lost 3 bases and J 0 bases, leaving 2 bases between the germline ends. The CDR3 contains 12 residues.

This clone was observed a handful of times. The chain couples TRBV2 to TRBJ1-1, with a possible D match to TRBD1 (6 bases). The germline CDR1 and CDR2 sequences are SNHLY and FYNNEI. Between the trimmed V and J ends, which lost 4 bases and 8 bases, there was a span of 14 bases. The CDR3 contains 13 residues. The CDR3 DNA reads as TGTGCCAGCAGTGGATCACAGGGATGGGAAGCTTTCTTT. It is translated as CASSGSQGWEAFF.

This clone was seen once. The V gene is TRBV6-5, the J gene TRBJ2-3; possibly TRBD1 for D (6 bases). The length of the CDR3 is 15 residues. Germline CDR1 MNHEY, CDR2 SVGAGI. V was trimmed by 7 bases and J by 0 bases, leaving 14 bases between them. For the CDR3, the DNA is TGTGCCAGCAAATCCGGGACATGGAGCACAGATACGCAGTATTTT. Amino acid sequence: CASKSGTWSTDTQYF.

The chain carries TRBV30 and TRBJ1-6; D possibly corresponds to TRBD1 (6 bases). Per the germline V gene, CDR1 is GTSNPN and CDR2 is SVGIG (reference sequence). This CDR3 comprises 14 residues. Deletions cut 2 bases from V and 6 bases from J, with 11 bases between. In DNA, the CDR3 is TGTGCCTGGAGTTTCGGGACATTTAATTCACCCCTCCACTTT. It yields the protein CAWSFGTFNSPLHF.

The chain combines TRBV6-5 with TRBJ2-7; a weak D match, TRBD2 (5 bases). This CDR3 has 15 residues. The germline V gene has CDR1 MNHEY and CDR2 SVGAGI. V was shortened by 0 bases and J by 4 bases, with 13 bases between the two germline ends. The DNA of the CDR3 is TGTGCCAGCAGTTACTCCGGACTGTCGCGGTACGAGCAGTACTTC. Translation gives CASSYSGLSRYEQYF.

The chain is built from TRBV5-6 and TRBJ2-3; maybe TRBD1 (6 bases). V lost 6 bases to trimming and J lost 4 bases, with 18 bases between them. The CDR3 has 15 residues. Looked up from germline, CDR1 is SGHDT and CDR2 is YYEEEE. The CDR3 DNA sequence: TGTGCCAGCACCCGGGGAGCCTCAGGGGCAGATACGCAGTATTTT. Protein sequence: CASTRGASGADTQYF.